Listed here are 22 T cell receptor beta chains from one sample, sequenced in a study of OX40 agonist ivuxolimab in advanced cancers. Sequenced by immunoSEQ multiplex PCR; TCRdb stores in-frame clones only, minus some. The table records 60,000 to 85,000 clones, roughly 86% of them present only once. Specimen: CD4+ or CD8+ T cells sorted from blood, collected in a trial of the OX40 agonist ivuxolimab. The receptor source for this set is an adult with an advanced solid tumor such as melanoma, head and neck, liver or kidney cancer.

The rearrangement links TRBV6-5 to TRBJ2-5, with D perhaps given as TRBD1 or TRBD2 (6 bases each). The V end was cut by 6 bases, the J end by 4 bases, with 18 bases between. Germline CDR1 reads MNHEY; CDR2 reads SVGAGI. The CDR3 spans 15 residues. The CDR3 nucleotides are TGTGCCAGCAGCCCCACCGGGGGCTGGGCAGAGACCCAGTACTTC. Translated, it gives CASSPTGGWAETQYF.

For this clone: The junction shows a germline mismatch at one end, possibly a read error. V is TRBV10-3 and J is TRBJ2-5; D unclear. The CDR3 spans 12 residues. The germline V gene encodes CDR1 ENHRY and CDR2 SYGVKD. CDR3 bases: TGTGCCATCGGAAAGGGAAGAGAGGCCCAGTACTTC. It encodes CAIGKGREAQYF.

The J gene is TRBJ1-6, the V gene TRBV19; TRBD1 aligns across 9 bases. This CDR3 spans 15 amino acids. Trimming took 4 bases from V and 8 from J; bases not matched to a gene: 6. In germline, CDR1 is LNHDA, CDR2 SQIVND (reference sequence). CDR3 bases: TGTGCCAGTAGTAGGTCGGGACAGGGCTATTCACCCCTCCACTTT. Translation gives CASSRSGQGYSPLHF.

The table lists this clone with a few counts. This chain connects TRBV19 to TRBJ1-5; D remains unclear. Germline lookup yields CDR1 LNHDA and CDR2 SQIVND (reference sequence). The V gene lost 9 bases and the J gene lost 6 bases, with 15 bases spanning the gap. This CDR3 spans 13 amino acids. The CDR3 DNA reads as TGTGCCAGCGTGTGGGGTTTCGGTCAGCCCCAGCATTTT. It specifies CASVWGFGQPQHF. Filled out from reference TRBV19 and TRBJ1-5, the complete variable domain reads DGGITQSPKYLFRKEGQNVTLSCEQNLNHDAMYWYRQDPGQGLRLIYYSQIVNDFQKGDIAEGYSVSREKKESFPLTVTSAQKNPTAFYLCASVWGFGQPQHFGDGTRLSIL.

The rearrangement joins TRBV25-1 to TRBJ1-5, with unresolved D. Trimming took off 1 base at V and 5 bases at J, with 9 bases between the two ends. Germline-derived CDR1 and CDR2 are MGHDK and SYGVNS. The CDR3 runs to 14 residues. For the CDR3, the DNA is TGTGCCAGCAGTGAATTGGGGAGTCATCAGCCCCAGCATTTT. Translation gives CASSELGSHQPQHF.

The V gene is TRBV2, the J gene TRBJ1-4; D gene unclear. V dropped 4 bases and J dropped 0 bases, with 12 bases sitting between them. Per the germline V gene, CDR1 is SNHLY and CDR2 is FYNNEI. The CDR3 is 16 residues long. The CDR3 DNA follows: TGTGCCAGCAGTGGACAAAGCTCAGCAACTAATGAAAAACTGTTTTTT. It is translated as CASSGQSSATNEKLFF.

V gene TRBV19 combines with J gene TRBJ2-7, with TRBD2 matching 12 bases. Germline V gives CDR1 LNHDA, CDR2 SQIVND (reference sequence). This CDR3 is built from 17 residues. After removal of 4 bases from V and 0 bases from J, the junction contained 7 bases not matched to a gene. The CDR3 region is CASSTRTSGMSSYEQYF. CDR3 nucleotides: TGTGCCAGTAGTACCCGGACTAGCGGGATGAGCTCCTACGAGCAGTACTTC.

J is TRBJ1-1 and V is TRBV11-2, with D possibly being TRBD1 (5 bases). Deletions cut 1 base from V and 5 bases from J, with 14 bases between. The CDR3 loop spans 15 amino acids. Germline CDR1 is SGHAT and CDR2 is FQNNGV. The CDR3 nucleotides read TGTGCCAGCAGCTTAGGAACAGGAGCGCGGACTGAAGCTTTCTTT. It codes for CASSLGTGARTEAFF.

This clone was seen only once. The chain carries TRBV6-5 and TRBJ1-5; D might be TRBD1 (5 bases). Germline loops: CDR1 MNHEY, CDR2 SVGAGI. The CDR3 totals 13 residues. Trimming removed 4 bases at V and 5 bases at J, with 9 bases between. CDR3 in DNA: TGTGCCAGCAGTTCTACAGGATATCAGCCCCAGCATTTT. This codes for CASSSTGYQPQHF.

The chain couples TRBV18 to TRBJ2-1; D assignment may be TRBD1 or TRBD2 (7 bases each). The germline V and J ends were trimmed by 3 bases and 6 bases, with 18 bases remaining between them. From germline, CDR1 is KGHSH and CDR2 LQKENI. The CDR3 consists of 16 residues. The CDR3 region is CASSPLEDREGNEQFF. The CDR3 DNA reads TGTGCCAGCTCACCGCTTGAAGACAGGGAGGGCAATGAGCAGTTCTTC.

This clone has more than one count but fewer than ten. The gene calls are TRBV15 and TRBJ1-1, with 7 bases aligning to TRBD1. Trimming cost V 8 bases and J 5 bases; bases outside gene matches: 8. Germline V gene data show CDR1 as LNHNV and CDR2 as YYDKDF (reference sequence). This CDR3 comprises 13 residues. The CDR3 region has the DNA TGTGCCACCTCACAGGGGCGGGCTACTGAAGCTTTCTTT. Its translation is CATSQGRATEAFF.

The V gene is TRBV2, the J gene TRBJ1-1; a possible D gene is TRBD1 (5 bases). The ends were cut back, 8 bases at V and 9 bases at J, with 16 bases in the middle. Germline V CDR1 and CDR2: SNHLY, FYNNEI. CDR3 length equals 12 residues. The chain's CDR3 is CASGLWGGKAFF. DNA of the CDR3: TGTGCCAGCGGCTTGTGGGGCGGTAAAGCTTTCTTT.

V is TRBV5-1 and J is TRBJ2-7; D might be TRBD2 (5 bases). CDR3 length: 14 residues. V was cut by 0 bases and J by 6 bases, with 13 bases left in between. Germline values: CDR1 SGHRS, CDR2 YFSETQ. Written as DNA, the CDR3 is TGCGCCAGCAGCTTGGCCGGGGATGCATCCGAGCAGTACTTC. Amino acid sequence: CASSLAGDASEQYF.

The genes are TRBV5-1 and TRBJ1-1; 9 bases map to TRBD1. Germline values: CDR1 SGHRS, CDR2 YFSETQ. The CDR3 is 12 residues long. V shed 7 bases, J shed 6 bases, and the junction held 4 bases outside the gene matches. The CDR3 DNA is TGCGCCAGCGGGGACAGGGAGTCTGAAGCTTTCTTT. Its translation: CASGDRESEAFF.

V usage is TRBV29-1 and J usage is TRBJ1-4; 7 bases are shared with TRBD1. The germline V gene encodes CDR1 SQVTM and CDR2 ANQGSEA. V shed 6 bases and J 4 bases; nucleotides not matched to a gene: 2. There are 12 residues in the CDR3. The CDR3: CSVRQGNEKLFF. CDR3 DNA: TGCAGCGTCCGACAGGGTAATGAAAAACTGTTTTTT.

The CDR3 loop reads CASSIRANYGYTF. Written as DNA, the CDR3 is TGTGCCAGTAGTATAAGAGCGAACTATGGCTACACCTTC. This chain connects TRBV19 to TRBJ1-2, with no clear D. Trimming took off 2 bases at V and 2 bases at J, with 6 bases between the two ends. Looked up from germline, CDR1 is LNHDA and CDR2 is SQIVND (reference sequence). This CDR3 comprises 13 residues.

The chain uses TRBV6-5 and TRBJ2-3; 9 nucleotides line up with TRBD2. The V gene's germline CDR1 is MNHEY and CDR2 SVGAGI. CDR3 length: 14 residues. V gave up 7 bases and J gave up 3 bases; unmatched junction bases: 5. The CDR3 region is CASKVAGATDTQYF. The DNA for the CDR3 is TGTGCCAGCAAAGTAGCGGGGGCTACAGATACGCAGTATTTT.

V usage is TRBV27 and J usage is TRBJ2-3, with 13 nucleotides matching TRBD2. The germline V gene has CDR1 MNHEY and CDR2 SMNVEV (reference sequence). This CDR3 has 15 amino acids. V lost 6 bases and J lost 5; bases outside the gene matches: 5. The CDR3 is CASRVTSGGRDTQYF. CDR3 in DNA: TGTGCCAGCAGGGTGACTAGCGGGGGGCGAGATACGCAGTATTTT.

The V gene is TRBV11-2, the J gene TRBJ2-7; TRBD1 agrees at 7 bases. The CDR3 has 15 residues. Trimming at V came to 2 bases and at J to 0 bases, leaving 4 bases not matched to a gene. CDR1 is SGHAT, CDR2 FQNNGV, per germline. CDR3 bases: TGTGCCAGCAGCTTATGGGGACAGAGCTCCTACGAGCAGTACTTC. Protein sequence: CASSLWGQSSYEQYF.

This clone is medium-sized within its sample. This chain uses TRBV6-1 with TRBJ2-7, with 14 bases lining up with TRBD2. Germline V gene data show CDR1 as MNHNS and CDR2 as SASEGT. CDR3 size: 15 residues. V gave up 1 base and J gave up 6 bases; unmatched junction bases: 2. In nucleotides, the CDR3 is TGTGCCAGCAGTGAAGTGGGGACTAGCGGGGGCGAGCAGTACTTC. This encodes CASSEVGTSGGEQYF.

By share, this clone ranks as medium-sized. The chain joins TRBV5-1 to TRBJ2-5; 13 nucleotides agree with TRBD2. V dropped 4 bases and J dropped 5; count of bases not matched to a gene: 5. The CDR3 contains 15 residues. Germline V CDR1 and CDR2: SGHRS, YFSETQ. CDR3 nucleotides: TGCGCCAGCAGCGCGGGGACTAGCGGGGTTGAGACCCAGTACTTC. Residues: CASSAGTSGVETQYF. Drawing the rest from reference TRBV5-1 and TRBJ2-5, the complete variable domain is KAGVTQTPRYLIKTRGQQVTLSCSPISGHRSVSWYQQTPGQGLQFLFEYFSETQRNKGNFPGRFSGRQFSNSRSEMNVSTLELGDSALYLCASSAGTSGVETQYFGPGTRLLVL.

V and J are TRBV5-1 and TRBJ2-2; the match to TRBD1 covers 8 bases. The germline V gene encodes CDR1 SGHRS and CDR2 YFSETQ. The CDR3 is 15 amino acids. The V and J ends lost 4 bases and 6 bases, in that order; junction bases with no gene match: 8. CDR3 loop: CASSQAGGASGELFF. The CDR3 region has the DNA TGCGCCAGCAGCCAGGCAGGGGGCGCCTCCGGGGAGCTGTTTTTT.